What follows are 31 T cell receptor beta chains derived from one specimen sequenced in a study of identifying expanded T cells in peripheral blood. Measured with immunoSEQ multiplex PCR; TCRdb has only the in-frame clones, and not every one. The data hold some 72,000 clones, with 90% observed a single time. Sequenced: blood. The source of these receptors is a person aged 18-70 years in good health.

V usage is TRBV5-1 and J usage is TRBJ1-4; D gene unclear. The CDR3 is 13 residues long. V was clipped by 0 bases and J by 8 bases, with 8 bases between them. CDR1 and CDR2 (germline): SGHRS, YFSETQ. The CDR3 spells CASSLETNEKLFF. The CDR3 DNA reads as TGCGCCAGCAGCTTGGAAACAAACGAAAAACTGTTTTTT.

This chain links TRBV19 with TRBJ1-1; tentatively, D is TRBD1 (5 bases). The V gene's germline CDR1 is LNHDA and CDR2 SQIVND (reference sequence). The CDR3 sequence is 14 residues long. Between the trimmed V and J ends, which lost 1 base and 6 bases, there was a span of 12 bases. The DNA for the CDR3 is TGTGCCAGTAGTATAGTGGGCCCGGGGGCTGAAGCTTTCTTT. Translation gives CASSIVGPGAEAFF.

This chain uses TRBV2 with TRBJ2-3; D perhaps matches TRBD1 (6 bases). CDR1 and CDR2 from the germline V gene are SNHLY and FYNNEI. The V and J ends lost 7 bases and 2 bases respectively, with 7 bases between them. The CDR3 spans 12 residues. The CDR3 DNA reads TGTGCCAGCAACAGGGACACAGATACGCAGTATTTT. The encoded protein is CASNRDTDTQYF.

This rearrangement joins TRBV29-1 to TRBJ2-1; 14 bases line up with TRBD2. Trimming removed 6 bases from V and 4 bases from J; junction bases left unmatched: 2. Germline CDR1 and CDR2: SQVTM and ANQGSEA. The CDR3 spans 14 residues. The CDR3 region is CSVGTSGSYNEQFF. Here the CDR3 DNA reads TGCAGCGTCGGGACTAGCGGGAGTTACAATGAGCAGTTCTTC.

This rearrangement joins TRBV9 to TRBJ1-1; D call uncertain. The CDR3 length is 14 residues. The V gene's germline CDR1 is SGDLS and CDR2 YYNGEE. V was cut by 6 bases and J by 0 bases, with 12 bases left in between. CDR3: CASTMISLNTEAFF. CDR3 DNA: TGTGCCAGCACCATGATCTCACTGAACACTGAAGCTTTCTTT.

This chain's CDR3 is CAISDSAASGSYNEQFF. The DNA for the CDR3 is TGTGCCATCAGTGATAGTGCGGCTAGCGGATCCTACAATGAGCAGTTCTTC. The chain recombines TRBV10-3 with TRBJ2-1, with TRBD2 matching over 7 bases. The CDR3 is 17 residues long. Germline trimming cut 3 bases from V and 1 base from J; bases unmatched to any gene: 9. Germline V CDR1 and CDR2: ENHRY, SYGVKD.

The V and J genes are TRBV19 and TRBJ1-5; D is uncertain. In germline, CDR1 is LNHDA, CDR2 SQIVND (reference sequence). V lost 10 bases and J lost 0, with 13 bases in between. This CDR3 is 14 amino acids long. CDR3 in amino acids: CATQEGYSNQPQHF. The CDR3, as DNA: TGTGCCACCCAAGAAGGATATAGCAATCAGCCCCAGCATTTT.

The rearrangement links TRBV10-1 to TRBJ2-5; 10 nucleotides match TRBD2. The CDR3 length is 16 residues. Germline V gene sequence: CDR1 WNHNN, CDR2 SYGVQD (reference sequence). V dropped 0 bases and J dropped 2; count of bases not matched to a gene: 3. The DNA of the CDR3 is TGCGCCAGCAGTGAGTCGATTAGCGGGGGGCAAGAGACCCAGTACTTC. This translates into CASSESISGGQETQYF.

V is TRBV29-1 and J is TRBJ1-1; TRBD1 is a possible D gene (5 bases). Germline V gene lookup returns CDR1 SQVTM and CDR2 ANQGSEA. This CDR3 comprises 14 residues. The V and J ends lost 7 bases and 3 bases respectively, with 18 bases between them. CDR3 loop: CSAAGGAPYTEAFF. The CDR3 nucleotides read TGCAGCGCCGCCGGGGGAGCCCCCTACACTGAAGCTTTCTTT.

This clone was found once. This sequence joins TRBV2 and TRBJ2-5; D ambiguous. V lost 9 bases to trimming and J lost 4 bases, with 6 bases between them. This CDR3 is 10 amino acids long. The germline V gene encodes CDR1 SNHLY and CDR2 FYNNEI. CDR3 sequence (DNA): TGTGCCAGGGATCGAGAGACCCAGTACTTC. It codes for CARDRETQYF.

The gene calls are TRBV7-2 and TRBJ1-3; no reliable D call. Between the trimmed V and J ends, which lost 2 bases and 8 bases, there was a span of 10 bases. This CDR3 contains 13 residues. The germline CDR1 and CDR2 sequences are SGHTA and FQGNSA. The DNA of the CDR3 is TGTGCCAGCAGCTTAAGGGCTTCGGACACCATATATTTT. This encodes CASSLRASDTIYF.

The chain couples TRBV10-3 to TRBJ2-7, with D possibly matching TRBD2 (6 bases). This CDR3 has 13 amino acids. Germline assignment: CDR1 ENHRY and CDR2 SYGVKD. The V gene lost 10 bases and the J gene lost 0 bases, with 13 bases spanning the gap. The CDR3 bases are TGTGCCAGCCGCGGGACTCACTCCTACGAGCAGTACTTC. It specifies CASRGTHSYEQYF.

V is TRBV7-2 and J is TRBJ1-2, with TRBD1 matching 7 bases. V dropped 5 bases and J dropped 3; count of bases not matched to a gene: 3. Per germline, CDR1 SGHTA and CDR2 FQGNSA. This CDR3 has 13 residues. The CDR3 coding sequence is TGTGCCAGCAGCGCAGGACAGGACTATGGCTACACCTTC. Amino acid sequence: CASSAGQDYGYTF.

The genes are TRBV6-4 and TRBJ2-5; the D is unclear. Trimming took 0 bases from V and 5 from J, leaving 19 bases between them. CDR1 is MRHNA, CDR2 SNTAGT, per germline. The CDR3 covers 17 residues. DNA for the CDR3: TGTGCCAGCAGTGACTCCGTTCTGCTGGCAGTGGGGGAGACCCAGTACTTC. This gives the protein CASSDSVLLAVGETQYF.

V gene TRBV7-9 combines with J gene TRBJ2-5; TRBD1 matches 8 bases. The CDR3 is made up of 15 amino acids. After removal of 2 bases from V and 4 bases from J, the junction contained 6 bases not matched to a gene. Germline loops: CDR1 SEHNR, CDR2 FQNEAQ (reference sequence). CDR3 nucleotides: TGTGCCAGCAGCTTATCGGACAGGGCGGGAGAGACCCAGTACTTC. It encodes CASSLSDRAGETQYF. The variable domain in full, completed from reference TRBV7-9 and TRBJ2-5, reads DTGVSQNPRHKITKRGQNVTFRCDPISEHNRLYWYRQTLGQGPEFLTYFQNEAQLEKSRLLSDRFSAERPKGSFSTLEIQRTEQGDSAMYLCASSLSDRAGETQYFGPGTRLLVL.

This clone was observed a few times. The chain is built from TRBV7-6 and TRBJ1-2, with unresolved D. With 3 bases removed from V and 9 bases from J, the gap between germline ends came to 17 bases. This CDR3 region has 14 residues. The germline gives CDR1 SGHVS, CDR2 FNYEAQ. The CDR3 loop is CASSLSRHDRSYTF. CDR3 nucleotide sequence: TGTGCCAGCAGCTTGTCCAGACACGATAGGAGCTACACCTTC.

V is TRBV10-3 and J is TRBJ1-2, with D perhaps TRBD1 (5 bases). In germline, CDR1 is ENHRY, CDR2 SYGVKD. Trimming stripped 6 bases from V and 0 bases from J, with 17 bases between. The CDR3 spans 16 residues. The CDR3: CAIRAGTTLANYGYTF. CDR3 sequence (DNA): TGTGCCATCAGAGCCGGGACGACTTTAGCTAACTATGGCTACACCTTC.

This clone was detected once. This chain uses TRBV27 with TRBJ2-1, with TRBD2 identical over 7 bases. V lost 3 bases to trimming and J lost 4 bases; unmatched junction nucleotides: 0. Germline V gives CDR1 MNHEY, CDR2 SMNVEV (reference sequence). CDR3 size: 13 residues. This CDR3 is CASSLGGYNEQFF. The DNA for the CDR3 is TGTGCCAGCAGTTTGGGGGGGTACAATGAGCAGTTCTTC.

The chain combines TRBV4-2 with TRBJ2-1; D possibly corresponds to TRBD2 (5 bases). V dropped 1 base and J dropped 4 bases, with 11 bases sitting between them. Germline-derived CDR1 and CDR2 are LGHNA and YNFKEQ. CDR3 size: 15 residues. The CDR3 nucleotides are TGTGCCAGCAGCCAAGTACTAGACCCGTACAATGAGCAGTTCTTC. Protein sequence: CASSQVLDPYNEQFF.

This chain links TRBV6-5 with TRBJ2-1, with D possibly matching TRBD2 (5 bases). Trimming removed 6 bases at V and 5 bases at J, with 11 bases between. CDR3 length: 13 amino acids. Germline assignment: CDR1 MNHEY and CDR2 SVGAGI. The CDR3 nucleotides read TGTGCCAGCAGCAACGACTACAACAATGAGCAGTTCTTC. This codes for CASSNDYNNEQFF.

The chain employs TRBV4-3 and TRBJ2-5, with 11 bases that match TRBD2. CDR1 LGHNA and CDR2 YSLEER come from the germline V gene. The CDR3 sequence is 15 residues long. V lost 2 bases and J lost 5; bases outside the gene matches: 4. The CDR3 region has the DNA TGCGCCAGCAGCCAATTAGCGGGAGGGAGGGAGACCCAGTACTTC. Amino acids: CASSQLAGGRETQYF.

The V gene is TRBV9, the J gene TRBJ2-3; D may be TRBD2 (5 bases). CDR3 size: 15 residues. V was clipped by 0 bases and J by 0 bases, with 8 bases between them. The germline V gene has CDR1 SGDLS and CDR2 YYNGEE. CDR3 amino acids: CASSVVPGSTDTQYF. In DNA, the CDR3 is TGTGCCAGCAGCGTAGTGCCGGGAAGCACAGATACGCAGTATTTT. The full variable domain, with the rest looked up from reference TRBV9 and TRBJ2-3, is DSGVTQTPKHLITATGQRVTLRCSPRSGDLSVYWYQQSLDQGLQFLIQYYNGEERAKGNILERFSAQQFPDLHSELNLSSLELGDSALYFCASSVVPGSTDTQYFGPGTRLTVL.

The chain is built from TRBV19 and TRBJ2-1; 9 bases map to TRBD1. This CDR3 is 14 amino acids long. The V gene end was trimmed by 1 base and the J gene end by 7 bases; junction bases not matched to a gene: 2. Looked up from germline, CDR1 is LNHDA and CDR2 is SQIVND (reference sequence). DNA of the CDR3: TGTGCCAGTAGTATAGGGACAGGGGTTAATGAGCAGTTCTTC. Translation: CASSIGTGVNEQFF.

J is TRBJ2-7 and V is TRBV7-2; D remains unclear. The germline V and J ends were trimmed by 5 bases and 7 bases, with 12 bases remaining between them. CDR3 length: 12 amino acids. Germline-derived CDR1 and CDR2 are SGHTA and FQGNSA. The CDR3 region is CASSDLDWEQYF. CDR3 sequence (DNA): TGTGCCAGCAGCGATCTAGATTGGGAGCAGTACTTC.

This clone was detected once. This sequence joins TRBV28 and TRBJ2-2, with a tentative D call TRBD1 (5 bases). Germline values: CDR1 MDHEN, CDR2 SYDVKM. V was trimmed by 2 bases and J by 3 bases, leaving 10 bases between them. CDR3 size: 15 residues. The CDR3 coding sequence is TGTGCCAGCAGTTTAGGACAACTGCACACCGGGGAGCTGTTTTTT. Amino acids: CASSLGQLHTGELFF.

CDR3 DNA: TGCGCCAGCAGCCAAGAGACAGGGGCTAATAACTATGGCTACACCTTC. It encodes CASSQETGANNYGYTF. This chain connects TRBV4-3 to TRBJ1-2; 8 bases align to TRBD1. The junction had 4 bases not matched to a gene; V was cut back by 0 bases and J by 1 base. The germline gives CDR1 LGHNA, CDR2 YSLEER. The CDR3 length is 16 residues.

The chain employs TRBV28 and TRBJ1-2; D is undetermined. V was trimmed by 3 bases and J by 1 base, leaving 9 bases between them. CDR3 length: 14 residues. Germline values: CDR1 MDHEN, CDR2 SYDVKM. Here the CDR3 DNA reads TGTGCCAGCAGTTTGGGAGGCTTTAACTATGGCTACACCTTC. Translating it yields CASSLGGFNYGYTF.

The chain recombines TRBV28 with TRBJ2-1; 8 bases agree with TRBD2. V was clipped by 1 base and J by 6 bases; unmatched bases: 5. The CDR3 sequence is 15 residues long. The germline V gene has CDR1 MDHEN and CDR2 SYDVKM. Here the CDR3 DNA reads TGTGCCAGCAGTTTATCCAGCGGGAGCGCCAATGAGCAGTTCTTC. It is translated as CASSLSSGSANEQFF. The full variable domain, completed using reference TRBV28 and TRBJ2-1, is DVKVTQSSRYLVKRTGEKVFLECVQDMDHENMFWYRQDPGLGLRLIYFSYDVKMKEKGDIPEGYSVSREKKERFSLILESASTNQTSMYLCASSLSSGSANEQFFGPGTRLTVL.

The chain is built from TRBV4-3 and TRBJ1-5; TRBD1 is a possible D gene (5 bases). Germline V gives CDR1 LGHNA, CDR2 YSLEER. The germline V and J ends were trimmed by 0 bases and 5 bases, with 20 bases remaining between them. There are 18 residues in the CDR3. In DNA, the CDR3 is TGCGCCAGCAGCCAAGAGTGGGGGAGAGGCAGGGTTGATCAGCCCCAGCATTTT. Translating gives CASSQEWGRGRVDQPQHF.

The chain combines TRBV29-1 with TRBJ2-5, with D unresolved. The CDR3 spans 11 residues. V was pared by 0 bases and J by 5 bases, with 4 bases between. Germline V gives CDR1 SQVTM, CDR2 ANQGSEA. The CDR3 DNA sequence: TGCAGCGTTGAAGATCCTGAGACCCAGTACTTC. Translation gives CSVEDPETQYF.

The V gene is TRBV29-1, the J gene TRBJ1-1; 9 bases match TRBD1. V dropped 0 bases and J dropped 1; count of bases not matched to a gene: 6. The CDR3 extends over 16 amino acids. Germline CDR1 is SQVTM and CDR2 is ANQGSEA. This CDR3 is CSVEDTGQGQNTEAFF. The CDR3 nucleotides read TGCAGCGTTGAAGATACGGGACAGGGCCAGAACACTGAAGCTTTCTTT.